The following is a T cell receptor beta chain sequence with its context. Its antigen is not identified. This sample stems from a study of cytomegalovirus exposure and HLA in healthy donors. As for the study in general: In an earlier analysis, 95 million to 140 million unique TCR beta sequences were found from some 200 million T cells.

V lost 9 bases and J lost 1; bases outside the gene matches: 3. The CDR3 spans 13 residues. Looked up from germline, CDR1 is SGHNT and CDR2 is YYREEE (reference sequence). With 60 Vbeta and 13 Jbeta primers, the PCR was carried out. Assay: immunoSEQ multiplex PCR; the TCRdb copy retains only in-frame clones and omits some. The sample lists about 220,000 clones, around 76% occurring once. General study points: Serostatus for CMV was the only available immune exposure information. The classifier, whose performance was assessed in both the original and validation cohorts, reportedly diagnosed cytomegalovirus status with high specificity and sensitivity.

The TCR comes from a man aged 40-49 years in good health and CMV-seropositive. The genes are TRBV5-4 and TRBJ1-5; 8 bases are a match to TRBD1. Sequencing was carried out using PBMCs. The CDR3 DNA is TGTGCCACACAGGGGGGGAGCAATCAGCCCCAGCATTTT. It specifies CATQGGSNQPQHF.